Each of the 26 T cell receptor beta chains below was sequenced from the same sample in a study of blood T cell repertoires in COVID-19 (TCRdb year 2020). The library relied on the immunoSEQ multiplex PCR assay. Entries here come from immuneACCESS through TCRdb and include only in-frame sequences with V and J called. Some clones fail to appear in such tables; in the studies checked, an unresolved V gene covers under half of the shortfall, and the cause of the remainder is unknown. The sample has more than 40,000 clones on record, about 88% of them singletons. Jointly, the top ten make up 3.1% of the sample. Sequences were obtained from PBMCs or T cells enriched from blood (not recorded which). The receptors here all came from a woman in her 50s who had recovered from COVID-19.

The chain links TRBV5-4 to TRBJ2-1, with 8 bases matching TRBD1. Germline V CDR1 and CDR2: SGHNT, YYREEE (reference sequence). V was clipped by 3 bases and J by 7 bases; unmatched bases: 6. The CDR3 extends over 14 amino acids. The CDR3 loop reads CASSSGQGWNEQFF. CDR3 in DNA: TGTGCCAGCAGCTCCGGACAGGGTTGGAATGAGCAGTTCTTC. The full variable domain, in which reference TRBV5-4 and TRBJ2-1 provide the parts outside the CDR3, is ETGVTQSPTHLIKTRGQQVTLRCSSQSGHNTVSWYQQALGQGPQFIFQYYREEENGRGNFPPRFSGLQFPNYSSELNVNALELDDSALYLCASSSGQGWNEQFFGPGTRLTVL.

This chain joins TRBV19 and TRBJ2-1; TRBD2 matches at 16 bases. This CDR3 has 21 amino acids. The V and J ends lost 4 bases and 2 bases, in that order; junction bases with no gene match: 14. Looked up from germline, CDR1 is LNHDA and CDR2 is SQIVND (reference sequence). CDR3 amino acids: CASSKTSGTSGRAGAYNEQFF. Here the CDR3 DNA reads TGTGCCAGTAGTAAGACCTCCGGGACTAGCGGGAGGGCCGGGGCCTACAATGAGCAGTTCTTC.

The chain recombines TRBV5-1 with TRBJ2-7, with 8 bases lining up with TRBD1. The CDR3 has 14 amino acids. Germline trimming cut 0 bases from V and 2 bases from J; bases unmatched to any gene: 1. CDR1 and CDR2 (germline): SGHRS, YFSETQ. The chain's CDR3 is CASSLAGGAYEQYF. As DNA, the CDR3 is TGCGCCAGCAGCTTGGCAGGGGGCGCCTACGAGCAGTACTTC.

This rearrangement joins TRBV5-4 to TRBJ1-2; weak D call: TRBD1 (5 bases). The CDR3 sequence is 14 residues long. Trimming removed 6 bases from V and 4 bases from J, with 16 bases in between. In germline, CDR1 is SGHNT, CDR2 YYREEE (reference sequence). The CDR3 bases are TGTGCCAGCACCACGGGGGGGGAACGCTATGGCTACACCTTC. Translation: CASTTGGERYGYTF.

The CDR3 loop reads CSVVHRGSVNTEAFF. In DNA, the CDR3 is TGCAGCGTTGTACACAGGGGGTCGGTGAACACTGAAGCTTTCTTT. The chain is built from TRBV29-1 and TRBJ1-1; 8 nucleotides align to TRBD1. Germline V gene sequence: CDR1 SQVTM, CDR2 ANQGSEA. Trimming cost V 4 bases and J 0 bases; bases outside gene matches: 7. This CDR3 contains 15 residues.

V is TRBV9 and J is TRBJ2-5; D gene unclear. Germline V gene lookup returns CDR1 SGDLS and CDR2 YYNGEE. This CDR3 is built from 12 residues. V shed 3 bases and J shed 7 bases, with 10 bases lying between them. The DNA of the CDR3 is TGTGCCAGCAGCGGGGTTTCAGGGACCCAGTACTTC. Translated: CASSGVSGTQYF.

The chain uses TRBV3-1 (or the pseudogene TRBV3-2) and TRBJ2-5; D is possibly TRBD2 (7 bases). The V end was cut by 1 base, the J end by 5 bases, with 17 bases between. Germline V gene sequence: CDR1 LGHDT, CDR2 YNNKEL (reference sequence). CDR3 size: 16 residues. The CDR3 region is CASSQGWGGAGETQYF. The CDR3 coding sequence is TGTGCCAGCAGCCAAGGTTGGGGGGGGGCCGGCGAGACCCAGTACTTC.

The chain uses TRBV20-1 and TRBJ2-1, with D maybe TRBD2 (6 bases). The CDR3 runs to 14 residues. The germline gives CDR1 DFQATT, CDR2 SNEGSKA (reference sequence). Deletions cut 3 bases from V and 4 bases from J, with 13 bases between. CDR3 coding DNA: TGCAGTGCTAGTTTGTGGGGGGTATACAATGAGCAGTTCTTC. Protein sequence: CSASLWGVYNEQFF.

The chain couples TRBV6-5 to TRBJ2-7, with D perhaps matching TRBD1 (6 bases). The CDR3 length is 15 residues. The V end lost 8 bases, the J end lost 1 base, and 18 bases lay between the germline ends. Germline lookup yields CDR1 MNHEY and CDR2 SVGAGI. CDR3 coding DNA: TGTGCCAGCCTCACAGGGATAGGAGGTTCCTACGAGCAGTACTTC. This translates into CASLTGIGGSYEQYF.

The rearrangement joins TRBV30 to TRBJ2-7; tentative D call: TRBD2 (5 bases). From germline, CDR1 is GTSNPN and CDR2 SVGIG (reference sequence). The CDR3 contains 11 residues. V dropped 2 bases and J dropped 6 bases, with 8 bases sitting between them. In DNA form, the CDR3 reads TGTGCCTGGAGTCTCACTAGCGAGCAGTACTTC. Translating it yields CAWSLTSEQYF.

Only one count was recorded for this clone. The chain recombines TRBV27 with TRBJ1-1, with D possibly being TRBD1 (5 bases). With 1 base removed from V and 0 bases from J, the gap between germline ends came to 6 bases. Germline V gene data show CDR1 as MNHEY and CDR2 as SMNVEV (reference sequence). This CDR3 spans 14 amino acids. CDR3 nucleotides: TGTGCCAGCAGTTTATGGGGCCTGAACACTGAAGCTTTCTTT. Its translation: CASSLWGLNTEAFF.

The chain carries TRBV28 and TRBJ2-3; 15 nucleotides agree with TRBD2. Germline V lookup: CDR1 MDHEN, CDR2 SYDVKM. Unmatched junction bases numbered 1, after V lost 8 bases and J lost 4 bases. This CDR3 contains 14 residues. The DNA for the CDR3 is TGTGCCAGCGGGACTAGCGGGAGGTCAGATACGCAGTATTTT. It encodes CASGTSGRSDTQYF.

V gene TRBV5-8 combines with J gene TRBJ1-2; maybe TRBD1 (5 bases). The V gene lost 5 bases and the J gene lost 5 bases, with 13 bases spanning the gap. Germline V gives CDR1 SGHTS, CDR2 YDEGEE. This CDR3 contains 13 residues. The CDR3 bases are TGTGCCAGCAGACCCGGGACTGCGTATGGCTACACCTTC. Its translation: CASRPGTAYGYTF.

This clone was observed a single time. The DNA for the CDR3 is TGTGCCAGCAGCCCGGGACTAGCGGAGGAGCAGTACTTC. This sequence encodes CASSPGLAEEQYF. The chain uses TRBV11-2 and TRBJ2-7, with 11 positions matching TRBD2. Trimming took 5 bases from V and 7 from J; bases not matched to a gene: 4. Per the germline V gene, CDR1 is SGHAT and CDR2 is FQNNGV. The CDR3 runs to 13 residues.

This chain uses TRBV7-2 with TRBJ2-5; 9 positions agree with TRBD2. Trimming at V came to 5 bases and at J to 1 base, leaving 2 bases not matched to a gene. Germline-derived CDR1 and CDR2 are SGHTA and FQGNSA. The CDR3 extends over 14 amino acids. The CDR3 nucleotides read TGTGCCAGCAGCCCGGGACTAGCCCAAGAGACCCAGTACTTC. Translating gives CASSPGLAQETQYF.

The gene calls are TRBV28 and TRBJ2-3, with D perhaps matching TRBD2 (6 bases). Germline V lookup: CDR1 MDHEN, CDR2 SYDVKM. CDR3 length equals 15 residues. V was cut by 7 bases and J by 3 bases, with 17 bases left in between. The CDR3 spells CASIARGSWTDTQYF. CDR3 nucleotide sequence: TGTGCCAGCATTGCTCGGGGGAGTTGGACAGATACGCAGTATTTT.

The rearrangement links TRBV6-1 to TRBJ1-6; D possibly corresponds to TRBD1 (5 bases). The CDR3 is 14 residues long. Germline assignment: CDR1 MNHNS and CDR2 SASEGT. Trimming pared 2 bases from V and 9 bases from J, leaving 11 bases between. CDR3 residues: CASSEPSGVSPLHF. CDR3 DNA: TGTGCCAGCAGTGAACCCTCGGGGGTTTCACCCCTCCACTTT.

This chain connects TRBV19 to TRBJ1-5; 8 bases map to TRBD1. The CDR3 extends over 15 amino acids. Germline V gives CDR1 LNHDA, CDR2 SQIVND (reference sequence). The trim removed 7 bases at V and 6 bases at J, leaving 11 bases unmatched. CDR3 sequence (DNA): TGTGCCAGTACCCTCGGACAGGGTTCGGGTCAGCCCCAGCATTTT. Translated: CASTLGQGSGQPQHF.

The chain employs TRBV18 and TRBJ2-7; no clear D. V lost 2 bases to trimming and J lost 3 bases, with 20 bases between them. The germline V gene has CDR1 KGHSH and CDR2 LQKENI. This CDR3 contains 17 residues. The CDR3 region is CASSPSRSEPPYYEQYF. The CDR3 nucleotides read TGTGCCAGCTCACCAAGTCGGTCGGAGCCACCCTACTACGAGCAGTACTTC.

This chain joins TRBV28 and TRBJ2-6; TRBD2 is a possible D gene (7 bases). The CDR3 has 15 amino acids. CDR1 and CDR2 from the germline V gene are MDHEN and SYDVKM. The V gene lost 3 bases and the J gene lost 2 bases, with 8 bases spanning the gap. CDR3 in DNA: TGTGCCAGCAGTTTGGGGGGGCCTGGGGCCAACGTCCTGACTTTC. It is translated as CASSLGGPGANVLTF. The variable domain in full, completed from reference TRBV28 and TRBJ2-6, reads DVKVTQSSRYLVKRTGEKVFLECVQDMDHENMFWYRQDPGLGLRLIYFSYDVKMKEKGDIPEGYSVSREKKERFSLILESASTNQTSMYLCASSLGGPGANVLTFGAGSRLTVL.

A single count supports this clone. V gene TRBV6-5 combines with J gene TRBJ1-6; D is unclear. Trimming took 0 bases from V and 6 from J, leaving 9 bases between them. The CDR3 runs to 15 residues. Germline V gene lookup returns CDR1 MNHEY and CDR2 SVGAGI. CDR3 amino acids: CASSYSRSANSPLHF. For the CDR3, the DNA is TGTGCCAGCAGTTACTCGAGGTCAGCTAATTCACCCCTCCACTTT.

V usage is TRBV6-5 and J usage is TRBJ2-7, with 10 bases matching TRBD2. Germline CDR1 and CDR2: MNHEY and SVGAGI. The CDR3 has 14 amino acids. J was trimmed by 7 bases and V by 6 bases; bases with no gene match: 9. DNA of the CDR3: TGTGCCAGCAGCCTGGAACTAGCGGGGCAAGAGCAGTACTTC. Its translation is CASSLELAGQEQYF.

CDR3 sequence: CASSPGQGSYNEQFF. The CDR3 nucleotides are TGTGCCAGCAGCCCGGGACAGGGGAGTTACAATGAGCAGTTCTTC. The gene calls are TRBV7-2 and TRBJ2-1; 10 nucleotides align to TRBD1. The CDR3 is made up of 15 amino acids. Looked up from germline, CDR1 is SGHTA and CDR2 is FQGNSA. The V gene end was trimmed by 5 bases and the J gene end by 4 bases; junction bases not matched to a gene: 5. Using reference TRBV7-2 and TRBJ2-1 for the parts outside the CDR3, the full variable domain is GAGVSQSPSNKVTEKGKDVELRCDPISGHTALYWYRQSLGQGLEFLIYFQGNSAPDKSGLPSDRFSAERTGGSVSTLTIQRTQQEDSAVYLCASSPGQGSYNEQFFGPGTRLTVL.

The V gene is TRBV10-3, the J gene TRBJ2-3, with 11 bases aligning to TRBD2. Germline V gives CDR1 ENHRY, CDR2 SYGVKD. The CDR3 is made up of 16 amino acids. V was clipped by 3 bases and J by 5 bases; unmatched bases: 7. CDR3 protein: CAISDLTSGKGDTQYF. CDR3 coding DNA: TGTGCCATCAGTGATCTGACTAGCGGGAAAGGAGATACGCAGTATTTT.

The rearrangement joins TRBV28 to TRBJ2-1; D unclear. The CDR3 sequence is 13 residues long. Germline CDR1 is MDHEN and CDR2 is SYDVKM. The germline V and J ends were trimmed by 8 bases and 5 bases, with 13 bases remaining between them. DNA of the CDR3: TGTGCCAGCGGGTACTACTACGACAATGAGCAGTTCTTC. Translated, it gives CASGYYYDNEQFF.

Of note for this clone: At the DNA level, this CDR3 is encoded by other sequences in the same sample as well. The rearrangement joins TRBV6-5 to TRBJ1-5; perhaps TRBD1 as D (5 bases). The CDR3 spans 13 residues. CDR1 MNHEY and CDR2 SVGAGI come from the germline V gene. Trimming removed 2 bases from V and 7 bases from J, with 9 bases in between. This chain's CDR3 is CASSYGRGQPQHF. In DNA, the CDR3 is TGTGCCAGCAGTTACGGTAGGGGCCAGCCCCAGCATTTT.